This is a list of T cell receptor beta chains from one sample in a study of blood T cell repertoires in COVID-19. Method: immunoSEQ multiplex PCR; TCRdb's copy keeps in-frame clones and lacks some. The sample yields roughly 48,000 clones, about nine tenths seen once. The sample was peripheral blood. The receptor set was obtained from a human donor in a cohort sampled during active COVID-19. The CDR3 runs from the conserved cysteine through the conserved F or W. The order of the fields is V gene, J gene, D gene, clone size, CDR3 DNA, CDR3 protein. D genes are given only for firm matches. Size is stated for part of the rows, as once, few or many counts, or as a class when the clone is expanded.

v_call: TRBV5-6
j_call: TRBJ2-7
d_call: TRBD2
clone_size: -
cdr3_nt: TGTGCCAGCAGCTTACTAGCGGGGGGCCCCTACGAGCAGTACTTC
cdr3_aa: CASSLLAGGPYEQYF

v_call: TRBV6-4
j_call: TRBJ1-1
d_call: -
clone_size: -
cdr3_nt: TGTGCCAGCACAGTGCAGGAGGGGAGCACTGAAGCTTTCTTT
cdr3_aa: CASTVQEGSTEAFF

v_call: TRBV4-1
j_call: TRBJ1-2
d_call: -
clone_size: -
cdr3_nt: TGCGCCAGCAGCCAAGGGGGCAACTATGGCTACACCTTC
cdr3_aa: CASSQGGNYGYTF

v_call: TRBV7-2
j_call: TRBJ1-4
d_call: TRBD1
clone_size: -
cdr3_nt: TGTGCCAGCAGCCCCAGGGGGTTCGATGAAAAACTGTTTTTT
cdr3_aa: CASSPRGFDEKLFF

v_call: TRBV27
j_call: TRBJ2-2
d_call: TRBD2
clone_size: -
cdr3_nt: TGTGCCAGCAGTGGCGGGGGGATCACCGGGGAGCTGTTTTTT
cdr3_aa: CASSGGGITGELFF

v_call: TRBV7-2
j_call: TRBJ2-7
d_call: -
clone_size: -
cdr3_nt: TGTGCCAGCAGACCTTCTCAGGGTTCCTACGAGCAGTACTTC
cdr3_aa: CASRPSQGSYEQYF

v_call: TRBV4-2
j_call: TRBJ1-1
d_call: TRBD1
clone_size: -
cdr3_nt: TGTGCCAGCAGCCCGGGACAGCTAGGTGACACTGAAGCTTTCTTT
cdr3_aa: CASSPGQLGDTEAFF

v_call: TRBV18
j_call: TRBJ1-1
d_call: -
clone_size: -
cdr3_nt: TGTGCCAGCTCGCCGGGCCAGGGGATGAACACTGAAGCTTTCTTT
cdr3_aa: CASSPGQGMNTEAFF

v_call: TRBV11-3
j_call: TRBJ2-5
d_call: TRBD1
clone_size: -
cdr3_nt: TGTGCCAGCAGCATTACCGGGACAGCCGAGACCCAGTACTTC
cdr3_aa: CASSITGTAETQYF

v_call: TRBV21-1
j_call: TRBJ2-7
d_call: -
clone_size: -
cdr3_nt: TGTGCCAGCAGCAACACCCCTAGGTGCTACGAGCAGTACTTC
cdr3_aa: CASSNTPRCYEQYF

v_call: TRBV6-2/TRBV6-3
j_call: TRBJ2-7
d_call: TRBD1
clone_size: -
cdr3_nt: TGTGCCAGCAGTTACAACGGGGACAGCTCTTACTCCTACGAGCAGTACTTC
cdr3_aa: CASSYNGDSSYSYEQYF

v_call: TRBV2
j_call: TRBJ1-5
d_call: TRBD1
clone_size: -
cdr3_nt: TGTGCCAGCAGTGAAGGACAGGGGATCCAGCCCCAGCATTTT
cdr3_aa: CASSEGQGIQPQHF

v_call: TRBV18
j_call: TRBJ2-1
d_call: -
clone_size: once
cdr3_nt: TGTGCCAGCTCACCTCCGGGCCAGCGGAGCTCCTACAATGAGCAGTTCTTC
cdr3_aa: CASSPPGQRSSYNEQFF

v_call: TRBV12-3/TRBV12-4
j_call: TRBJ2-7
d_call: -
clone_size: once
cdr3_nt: TGTGCCAGCAGTTTAGAGCTGGCGGGCATGAACTTC
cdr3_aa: CASSLELAGMNF

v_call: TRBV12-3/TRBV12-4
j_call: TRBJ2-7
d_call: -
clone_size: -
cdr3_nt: TGTGCCAGCAGTCGGGTGGAGGGTGACGAGCAGTACTTC
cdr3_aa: CASSRVEGDEQYF

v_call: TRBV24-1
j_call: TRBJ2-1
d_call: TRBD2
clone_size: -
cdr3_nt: TGTGCCACCAGTGATCCTCGTGGGCCCGCCGCTAGCGGGGGGGCTAATGAGCAGTTCTTC
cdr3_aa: CATSDPRGPAASGGANEQFF

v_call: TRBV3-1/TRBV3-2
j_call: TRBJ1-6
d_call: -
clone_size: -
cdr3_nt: TGTGCCAGCAGCCCAGGAGACCGGACAGCAACCGGGACACCCCTCCACTTT
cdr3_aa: CASSPGDRTATGTPLHF

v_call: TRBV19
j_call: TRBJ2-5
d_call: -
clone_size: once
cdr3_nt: TGTGCCAGTAGGGAGACAGGTACATCGTTAGAGACCCAGTACTTC
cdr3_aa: CASRETGTSLETQYF

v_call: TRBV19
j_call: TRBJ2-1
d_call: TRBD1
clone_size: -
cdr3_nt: TGTGCCAGTAGTTCCGGGACAGGGTCGCAGGATGAGCAGTTCTTC
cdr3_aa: CASSSGTGSQDEQFF

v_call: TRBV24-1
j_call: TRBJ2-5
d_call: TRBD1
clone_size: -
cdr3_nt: TGTGCCACCAGTGACTCCGGGACAGGTGGCGGAGAGACCCAGTACTTC
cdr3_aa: CATSDSGTGGGETQYF